This T cell receptor beta chain was obtained from a study of shared clonotypes between healthy human individuals. The CDR3 length is 13 residues. The germline V gene has CDR1 SQVTM and CDR2 ANQGSEA. V lost 4 bases, J lost 0 bases, and 1 base stayed unmatched. TCRdb's copy holds only in-frame clones and misses some; the assay was immunoSEQ multiplex PCR. The sample includes millions of clones, roughly 94% seen only once; the top ten take 0.1% to 0.15%. This receptor was obtained from a man aged 18 to 29 in good health. The source material was naive CD4+ T cells sorted from blood. Subset here: CD45RA+ positively selected. The chain carries TRBV29-1 and TRBJ2-3; 7 nucleotides agree with TRBD2. The CDR3 reads CSVVAGSTDTQYF. For the CDR3, the DNA is TGCAGCGTTGTAGCGGGTAGCACAGATACGCAGTATTTT.